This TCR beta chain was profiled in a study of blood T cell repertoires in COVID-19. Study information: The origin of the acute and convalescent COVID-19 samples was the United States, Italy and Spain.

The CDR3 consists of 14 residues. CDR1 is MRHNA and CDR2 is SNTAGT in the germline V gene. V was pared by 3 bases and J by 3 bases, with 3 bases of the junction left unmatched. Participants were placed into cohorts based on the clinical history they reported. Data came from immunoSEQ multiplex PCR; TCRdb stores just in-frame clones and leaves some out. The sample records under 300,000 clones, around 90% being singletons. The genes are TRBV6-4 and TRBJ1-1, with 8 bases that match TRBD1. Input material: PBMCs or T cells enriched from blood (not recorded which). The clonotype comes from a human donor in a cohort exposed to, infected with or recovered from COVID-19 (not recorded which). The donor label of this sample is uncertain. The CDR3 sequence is CASSEQGGDTEAFF. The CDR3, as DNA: TGTGCCAGCAGTGAACAGGGGGGGGACACTGAAGCTTTCTTT.